These T cell receptor beta chains were read from a single sample in a study of blood T cell repertoires in COVID-19. Here immunoSEQ multiplex PCR was the method, and the copy in TCRdb shows in-frame clones only, minus some. Of roughly 250,000 clones listed, about 87% are singletons. Material for sequencing was PBMCs or T cells enriched from blood (not recorded which). The receptors were gathered from a woman aged 45-59 years who had recovered from COVID-19. CDR3s include the opening cysteine and the closing phenylalanine or tryptophan. D genes are given only for firm matches. Not all rows give a size; the values are once, few, many and, for expanded clones, a class.

J,size,D,V,CDR3,DNA
TRBJ1-3,-,-,TRBV10-2,CASSDFTGFLFPPGNTIYF,TGCGCCAGCAGTGACTTTACGGGTTTCCTTTTTCCTCCTGGAAACACCATATATTTT
TRBJ2-3,-,-,TRBV18,CASSYLSTDTQYF,TGTGCCAGCTCCTACTTAAGCACAGATACGCAGTATTTT
TRBJ1-5,-,-,TRBV7-2,CASSLDAGRNQPQHF,TGTGCCAGCAGCTTAGACGCAGGGCGCAATCAGCCCCAGCATTTT
TRBJ1-2,-,-,TRBV14,CASSQGVNYGYTF,TGTGCCAGCAGCCAAGGCGTCAACTATGGCTACACCTTC
TRBJ1-4,-,-,TRBV2,CASIMVRGNEKLFF,TGTGCCAGCATCATGGTCCGCGGAAATGAAAAACTGTTTTTT
TRBJ2-2,-,TRBD2,TRBV9,CASSGTRGTGELFF,TGTGCCAGCAGCGGGACTAGGGGCACCGGGGAGCTGTTTTTT
TRBJ1-5,once,-,TRBV10-3,CAISDFEGGQPQHF,TGTGCCATCAGTGATTTTGAAGGGGGACAGCCCCAGCATTTT
TRBJ2-2,-,-,TRBV27,CASSPRDLDTGELFF,TGTGCCAGCAGTCCCCGAGACCTAGACACCGGGGAGCTGTTTTTT
TRBJ1-1,-,-,TRBV2,CASSEEQNTEAFF,TGTGCCAGCAGTGAAGAACAGAACACTGAAGCTTTCTTT
TRBJ1-4,-,TRBD1,TRBV11-2,CASSTRQGNEKLFF,TGTGCCAGCAGCACAAGACAGGGAAATGAAAAACTGTTTTTT
TRBJ1-4,-,TRBD1,TRBV4-3,CASSRRGQLNEKLFF,TGCGCCAGCAGCCGCCGGGGACAGCTTAATGAAAAACTGTTTTTT
TRBJ2-1,-,TRBD2,TRBV12-5,CASGETSGYNEQFF,TGTGCTAGTGGTGAGACTAGCGGCTACAATGAGCAGTTCTTC
TRBJ1-5,-,-,TRBV2,CASSETELYSNQPQHF,TGTGCCAGCAGTGAGACAGAACTATATAGCAATCAGCCCCAGCATTTT
TRBJ2-4,once,-,TRBV3-1/TRBV3-2,CASSQRGDIQYF,TGTGCCAGCAGCCAACGGGGTGACATTCAGTACTTC
TRBJ1-1,-,-,TRBV7-9,CASSLEDGRAFF,TGTGCCAGCAGCTTAGAAGATGGGAGAGCTTTCTTT
TRBJ1-5,-,-,TRBV5-5,CASSLAPRTNQPQHF,TGTGCCAGCAGCTTAGCCCCCAGGACAAATCAGCCCCAGCATTTT
TRBJ2-5,once,TRBD2,TRBV27,CASSFLAGVVETQYF,TGTGCCAGCAGTTTTTTAGCGGGAGTCGTGGAGACCCAGTACTTC
TRBJ1-1,-,-,TRBV28,CASSLRVGSTEAFF,TGTGCCAGCAGTTTGCGGGTTGGGAGCACTGAAGCTTTCTTT
TRBJ1-1,-,-,TRBV21-1,CASSKAGGGKGAFF,TGTGCCAGCAGCAAGGCAGGGGGAGGAAAAGGAGCTTTCTTT
TRBJ2-7,-,TRBD1,TRBV5-1,CASRLEDRAYEQYF,TGCGCCAGCCGACTTGAAGACAGGGCCTACGAGCAGTACTTC
TRBJ1-1,-,-,TRBV28,CASSSRSLNTEAFF,TGTGCCAGCAGTTCCCGAAGCTTAAACACTGAAGCTTTCTTT
TRBJ1-1,once,-,TRBV19,CASSTPGTNTEAFF,TGTGCCAGTAGTACCCCAGGAACCAACACTGAAGCTTTCTTT
TRBJ2-1,-,TRBD2,TRBV18,CASFYQLAGANEQFF,TGTGCCAGCTTTTATCAGCTAGCGGGAGCCAATGAGCAGTTCTTC
TRBJ2-1,few,TRBD1,TRBV9,CASSDRELEQFF,TGTGCCAGCAGTGACAGGGAACTTGAGCAGTTCTTC
TRBJ2-7,-,-,TRBV18,CASSPQAESSYEQYF,TGTGCCAGCTCACCACAAGCGGAGAGCTCCTACGAGCAGTACTTC
TRBJ2-7,-,TRBD2,TRBV2,CASSPGTSGEQYF,TGTGCCAGCAGCCCCGGGACTAGCGGCGAGCAGTACTTC
TRBJ2-1,-,TRBD2,TRBV7-8,CASSPRTSGFYNEQFF,TGTGCCAGCAGCCCGCGGACTAGCGGGTTTTACAATGAGCAGTTCTTC
TRBJ2-5,-,-,TRBV4-1,CASSQELRDQETQYF,TGCGCCAGCAGCCAAGAATTGCGGGACCAAGAGACCCAGTACTTC
TRBJ2-2,-,-,TRBV10-1,CASSRTGPGELFF,TGCGCCAGCAGTCGAACAGGGCCCGGGGAGCTGTTTTTT
TRBJ1-5,-,TRBD1,TRBV28,CASRPSRGQGSRPQHF,TGTGCCAGCAGACCATCAAGGGGACAGGGCTCACGGCCCCAGCATTTT
TRBJ1-4,-,TRBD1,TRBV14,CASSQGQGRVRNEKLFF,TGTGCCAGCAGCCAAGGACAGGGGAGGGTGAGGAATGAAAAACTGTTTTTT
TRBJ1-2,-,-,TRBV19,CASTGRVIYGYTF,TGTGCCAGTACGGGCAGGGTGATCTATGGCTACACCTTC
TRBJ1-5,-,-,TRBV9,CASSVDYRGNQPQHF,TGTGCCAGCAGCGTAGATTACAGGGGCAATCAGCCCCAGCATTTT
TRBJ2-3,-,TRBD2,TRBV6-5,CASISRTSGKDTQYF,TGTGCCAGCATTTCCAGGACTAGCGGGAAAGATACGCAGTATTTT
TRBJ1-4,-,TRBD1,TRBV30,CAWSATGQGIEKLFF,TGTGCCTGGAGTGCAACCGGACAGGGGATTGAAAAACTGTTTTTT
TRBJ2-3,-,TRBD2,TRBV7-8,CASSLELAGGSTDTQYF,TGTGCCAGCAGCCTCGAGCTAGCGGGGGGTAGCACAGATACGCAGTATTTT
TRBJ2-5,-,-,TRBV5-1,CASSLSGVETQYF,TGCGCCAGCAGCTTGTCGGGAGTGGAGACCCAGTACTTC
TRBJ2-2,-,TRBD1,TRBV10-3,CAIKGTANTGELFF,TGTGCCATCAAGGGGACAGCGAACACCGGGGAGCTGTTTTTT
TRBJ2-7,-,-,TRBV4-2,CASSQESQPPREQYF,TGTGCCAGCAGCCAAGAGAGCCAACCTCCTAGAGAGCAGTACTTC
TRBJ2-3,-,TRBD2,TRBV11-1,CASTGTSGTDTQYF,TGTGCCAGCACCGGGACTAGCGGGACAGATACGCAGTATTTT
TRBJ1-1,-,TRBD1,TRBV7-2,CASSTRTGSTEAFF,TGTGCCAGCAGCACCAGGACAGGATCCACTGAAGCTTTCTTT
TRBJ1-6,-,-,TRBV4-1,CASSQKVGHVFYSPLHF,TGCGCCAGCAGCCAAAAAGTGGGACATGTTTTTTATTCACCCCTCCACTTT
TRBJ1-2,-,-,TRBV28,CASSGSDTNYGYTF,TGTGCCAGCAGTGGTTCAGACACTAACTATGGCTACACCTTC
TRBJ2-1,-,TRBD2,TRBV9,CASSIRGGSIYEQFF,TGTGCCAGCAGCATCCGGGGCGGGAGCATATATGAGCAGTTCTTC
TRBJ1-5,few,-,TRBV5-8,CASSLGVSYSNQPQHF,TGTGCCAGCAGCTTGGGGGTTAGCTATAGCAATCAGCCCCAGCATTTT
TRBJ2-7,-,-,TRBV19,CASSIGYEQYF,TGTGCCAGTAGTATCGGCTACGAGCAGTACTTC
TRBJ2-7,-,TRBD2,TRBV7-8,CASSLTLAGGNTYEQYF,TGTGCCAGCAGCTTAACCCTAGCGGGAGGGAACACCTACGAGCAGTACTTC
TRBJ2-2,-,-,TRBV7-3,CASSLSFAGELFF,TGTGCCAGCAGCTTATCCTTTGCCGGGGAGCTGTTTTTT
TRBJ2-3,-,TRBD2,TRBV27,CASSPKRDYTDTQYF,TGTGCCAGCAGCCCAAAGCGGGACTACACAGATACGCAGTATTTT
TRBJ1-1,-,-,TRBV5-4,CASSLGGGMNTEAFF,TGTGCCAGCAGCTTGGGGGGGGGAATGAACACTGAAGCTTTCTTT
TRBJ1-2,-,-,TRBV7-8,CASSFIVGDTNYGYTF,TGTGCCAGCAGCTTTATTGTCGGAGATACTAACTATGGCTACACCTTC
TRBJ1-5,-,TRBD1,TRBV18,CASSPSQGVGNQPQHF,TGTGCCAGCTCACCGTCGCAGGGGGTTGGCAATCAGCCCCAGCATTTT
TRBJ2-7,-,-,TRBV27,CASSYLRRQYF,TGTGCCAGCAGTTATCTGAGGCGGCAGTACTTC
TRBJ2-6,few,-,TRBV7-9,CASSIRGLDPTPGANVLTF,TGTGCCAGCAGCATTAGAGGGTTAGATCCTACTCCTGGGGCCAACGTCCTGACTTTC